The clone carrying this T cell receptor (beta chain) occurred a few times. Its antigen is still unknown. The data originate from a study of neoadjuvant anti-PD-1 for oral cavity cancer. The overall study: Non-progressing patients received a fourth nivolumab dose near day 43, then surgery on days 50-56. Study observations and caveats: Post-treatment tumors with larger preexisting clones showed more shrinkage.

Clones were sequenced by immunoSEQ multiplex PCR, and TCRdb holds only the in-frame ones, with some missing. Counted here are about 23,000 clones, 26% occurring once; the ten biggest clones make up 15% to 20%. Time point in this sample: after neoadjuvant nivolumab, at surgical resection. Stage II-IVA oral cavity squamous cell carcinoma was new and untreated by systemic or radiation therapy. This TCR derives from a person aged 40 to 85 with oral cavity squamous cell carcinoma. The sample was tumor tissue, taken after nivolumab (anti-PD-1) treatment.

The CDR3 loop is CASSPLYGGHHGYTF. CDR3 nucleotide sequence: TGTGCCAGCAGCCCTCTCTACGGGGGGCATCATGGCTACACCTTC. The V and J genes are TRBV27 and TRBJ1-2, with D possibly matching TRBD1 (6 bases). There are 15 residues in the CDR3. Per the germline V gene, CDR1 is MNHEY and CDR2 is SMNVEV (reference sequence). V was trimmed by 6 bases and J by 6 bases, leaving 20 bases between them.